The 3 T cell receptor beta chains presented below share a single source sample, sequenced in a study of blood T cells in healthy people across ages. The second PCR ran about 6 to 12 cycles with a sample-barcoded 5' primer and J-beta primers. In TCRdb, the 5' RACE reads were re-called with MiXCR into one record per CDR3 protein. The data show 1.8 million or so distinct CDR3 sequences, 35% to 50% seen once. What was sequenced was blood. These TCRs come from a human donor in good health.

A remark on this clonotype: The junction shows a germline mismatch at one end, possibly a read error. The gene calls are TRBV4-3 and TRBJ1-2; 12 bases fit TRBD1. Germline-derived CDR1 and CDR2 are LGHNA and YSLEER. The CDR3 covers 17 residues. The CDR3 is CANSQDRGTGGYYGYTF. In DNA, the CDR3 is TGCGCCAACAGCCAAGATCGAGGGACAGGGGGCTACTATGGCTACACCTTC.

This chain connects TRBV11-2 to TRBJ1-3; weak D call: TRBD1 (5 bases). Trimming left V 3 bases short and J 0 bases short, with 18 bases between. The germline V gene encodes CDR1 SGHAT and CDR2 FQNNGV. This CDR3 has 18 residues. The CDR3 coding sequence is TGTGCCAGCAGCTTGGCGCAGGGACGGTTGTACTCTGGAAACACCATATATTTT. Encoded protein: CASSLAQGRLYSGNTIYF.

The rearrangement joins TRBV12-3 or TRBV12-4 to TRBJ2-3; possibly TRBD1 for D (5 bases). V was clipped by 1 base and J by 0 bases, with 14 bases between them. CDR3 size: 17 residues. The CDR3 loop is CASSLEGWGRSTDTQYF. CDR3 bases: TGTGCCAGCAGTTTAGAGGGCTGGGGCCGGAGCACAGATACGCAGTATTTT.